This is a list of T cell receptor beta chains from one sample in a study of blood T cell repertoires in COVID-19. Using immunoSEQ multiplex PCR, the repertoire was profiled, and TCRdb retains in-frame clones only, with some absent. The sample yields under 45,000 clones, about nine tenths seen once. The sample consisted of peripheral blood. All receptors derive from a man older than 75 with active COVID-19. The CDR3 runs from the conserved cysteine through the conserved F or W. Each record gives: V gene, clone size, J gene, D gene, CDR3 protein, CDR3 DNA. D genes are given only for firm matches. A row's size may be missing; if present it is once, few, many or a size class.

TRBV20-1	NA	TRBJ2-5	TRBD2	CSASVGSGRSETQYF	TGCAGTGCTAGTGTAGGTAGCGGGAGATCCGAGACCCAGTACTTC
TRBV2	NA	TRBJ2-5	NA	CASKFGLRETQYF	TGTGCCAGCAAGTTTGGGCTCCGGGAGACCCAGTACTTC
TRBV28	NA	TRBJ2-1	TRBD2	CASSSRLGGSSYNEQFF	TGTGCCAGCAGTTCTAGGTTGGGCGGGAGCTCCTACAATGAGCAGTTCTTC
TRBV24-1	NA	TRBJ1-2	TRBD1	CATSDWTGLYGYTF	TGTGCCACCAGTGATTGGACAGGGCTCTATGGCTACACCTTC
TRBV7-9	NA	TRBJ2-2	NA	CASSLVSPNGELFF	TGTGCCAGCAGCTTAGTGAGTCCTAACGGGGAGCTGTTTTTT
TRBV18	once	TRBJ2-7	TRBD2	CASSPNAGGGTYEQYF	TGTGCCAGCTCACCCAATGCTGGCGGGGGTACCTACGAGCAGTACTTC
TRBV29-1	NA	TRBJ1-6	TRBD1	CSVWTGEGGSPLHF	TGCAGCGTCTGGACAGGGGAGGGCGGATCACCCCTCCACTTT
TRBV28	medium-sized	TRBJ1-3	TRBD1	CASSTGDISGNTIYF	TGTGCCAGCAGTACAGGGGACATCTCTGGAAACACCATATATTTT
TRBV20-1	NA	TRBJ1-2	NA	CSASLPSGYGYTF	TGCAGTGCTAGTCTCCCCAGCGGCTATGGCTACACCTTC
TRBV6-2/TRBV6-3	NA	TRBJ1-2	TRBD1	CASSYSTGGLPIRYTF	TGTGCCAGCAGTTACTCGACAGGGGGCCTCCCGATCCGCTACACCTTC
TRBV20-1	NA	TRBJ1-1	NA	CSVALGREFF	TGCAGTGTAGCGTTGGGGAGGGAATTCTTT
TRBV7-9	NA	TRBJ1-1	NA	CASSFLGAVTEAFF	TGTGCCAGCAGCTTTTTGGGGGCAGTAACTGAAGCTTTCTTT
TRBV9	NA	TRBJ2-1	TRBD1	CASTPHRGSNNEQFF	TGTGCCAGCACTCCTCACAGGGGTTCCAACAATGAGCAGTTCTTC
TRBV19	NA	TRBJ2-7	NA	CASSKTGSQFFYEQYF	TGTGCCAGTAGTAAAACCGGGAGCCAGTTCTTCTACGAGCAGTACTTC
TRBV18	NA	TRBJ1-4	NA	CASSLSGTGRGATNEKLFF	TGTGCCAGCTCACTTAGCGGGACCGGACGGGGGGCAACTAATGAAAAACTGTTTTTT
TRBV5-8	NA	TRBJ2-4	NA	CASSLGGSKNIQYF	TGTGCCAGCAGCTTAGGAGGATCCAAAAACATTCAGTACTTC
TRBV28	NA	TRBJ2-1	TRBD2	CAAAGAGGPSYNEQFF	TGTGCCGCAGCGGGGGCGGGAGGGCCCTCCTACAATGAGCAGTTCTTC
TRBV18	NA	TRBJ2-2	NA	CASSPTLATGELFF	TGTGCCAGCTCACCTACTCTAGCCACCGGGGAGCTGTTTTTT
TRBV28	NA	TRBJ2-7	NA	CASRTGAYEQYF	TGTGCCAGCAGGACGGGAGCCTACGAGCAGTACTTC
TRBV19	NA	TRBJ2-5	TRBD2	CASGLAGNQETQYF	TGTGCCAGTGGTCTAGCGGGTAACCAAGAGACCCAGTACTTC
TRBV4-3	few	TRBJ2-2	NA	CASSQDSPTGELFF	TGCGCCAGCAGCCAAGATAGTCCCACCGGGGAGCTGTTTTTT
TRBV24-1	once	TRBJ2-1	TRBD1	CATSDLKGATYNEQFF	TGTGCCACCAGTGATTTAAAGGGGGCAACCTACAATGAGCAGTTCTTC
TRBV5-1	NA	TRBJ2-3	TRBD2	CASSRGLDTDTQYF	TGCGCCAGCAGCCGCGGACTAGATACAGATACGCAGTATTTT
TRBV9	NA	TRBJ2-1	NA	CASSVGRVAGEQFF	TGTGCCAGCAGCGTTGGTCGCGTGGCGGGTGAGCAGTTCTTC
TRBV19	NA	TRBJ2-2	NA	CASSIPVNTGELFF	TGTGCCAGTAGTATCCCCGTGAACACCGGGGAGCTGTTTTTT
TRBV7-9	NA	TRBJ2-6	NA	CASSLLQGFVGANVLTF	TGTGCCAGCAGCCTGCTACAGGGTTTTGTAGGGGCCAACGTCCTGACTTTC
TRBV28	NA	TRBJ2-7	NA	CASRPTGYSSYEQYF	TGTGCCAGCAGGCCTACAGGGTATTCCTCCTACGAGCAGTACTTC
TRBV5-1	NA	TRBJ2-3	NA	CASSFIAEQTDTQYF	TGCGCCAGCAGCTTTATAGCAGAGCAAACAGATACGCAGTATTTT
TRBV9	few	TRBJ2-2	TRBD2	CASSAPGLAGGTNTGELFF	TGTGCCAGCAGCGCCCCCGGGCTAGCGGGAGGGACGAACACCGGGGAGCTGTTTTTT
TRBV28	NA	TRBJ2-5	NA	CASSPISRAETQYF	TGTGCCAGCAGTCCAATCTCCAGGGCAGAGACCCAGTACTTC
TRBV27	NA	TRBJ2-2	NA	CASKAGQTNTGELFF	TGTGCCAGCAAGGCGGGACAGACGAACACCGGGGAGCTGTTTTTT
TRBV30	NA	TRBJ2-3	TRBD2	CAWRRTSGRDTQYF	TGTGCCTGGAGGAGGACTAGCGGTCGAGATACGCAGTATTTT
TRBV3-1/TRBV3-2	NA	TRBJ2-3	NA	CASSQVYTDTQYF	TGTGCCAGCAGCCAAGTCTACACAGATACGCAGTATTTT
TRBV6-4	NA	TRBJ2-3	TRBD2	CATHIAGRDTQYF	TGTGCCACCCACATAGCGGGAAGAGATACGCAGTATTTT
TRBV28	NA	TRBJ2-2	TRBD2	CASSLPRTSSGELFF	TGTGCCAGCAGTTTACCCCGGACTAGCTCCGGGGAGCTGTTTTTT
TRBV9	NA	TRBJ2-2	NA	CASSPISEGTGELFF	TGTGCCAGCAGCCCCATCAGCGAGGGCACCGGGGAGCTGTTTTTT
TRBV19	NA	TRBJ2-6	NA	CASSSPQRAGANVLTF	TGTGCCAGTAGTTCCCCCCAGCGTGCTGGGGCCAACGTCCTGACTTTC
TRBV7-9	few	TRBJ2-7	TRBD2	CASSARLAGDGEQYF	TGTGCCAGCAGCGCCCGACTAGCGGGAGACGGCGAGCAGTACTTC
TRBV6-5	NA	TRBJ1-2	NA	CASLDGRGRNYGYTF	TGTGCCAGCCTGGATGGCAGGGGCCGGAACTATGGCTACACCTTC
TRBV6-2/TRBV6-3	NA	TRBJ2-3	NA	CASSRTDSTDTQYF	TGTGCCAGCAGCCGAACCGACAGTACAGATACGCAGTATTTT
TRBV6-2/TRBV6-3	NA	TRBJ2-7	TRBD1	CASSYNLGTGMDNYEQYF	TGTGCCAGCAGTTATAACCTTGGGACAGGGATGGACAACTACGAGCAGTACTTC
TRBV28	NA	TRBJ1-3	TRBD1	CASITTGDGNTIYF	TGTGCCAGCATCACGACAGGGGACGGAAACACCATATATTTT
TRBV9	NA	TRBJ2-7	TRBD2	CASSGGLVHEQYF	TGTGCCAGCAGCGGGGGACTAGTTCACGAGCAGTACTTC
TRBV12-3/TRBV12-4	NA	TRBJ2-1	NA	CASSPAARAQFF	TGTGCCAGCAGCCCCGCAGCGCGGGCGCAGTTCTTC
TRBV25-1	NA	TRBJ2-7	TRBD1	CASSIVPRDRRYEQYF	TGTGCCAGCAGTATCGTACCCCGGGACAGGAGGTACGAGCAGTACTTC
TRBV9	NA	TRBJ2-1	TRBD1	CASSVGYGTGGGEQFF	TGTGCCAGCAGCGTGGGGTACGGGACAGGGGGCGGGGAGCAGTTCTTC
TRBV7-2	NA	TRBJ2-5	TRBD1	CASSRGLDETQYF	TGTGCCAGCAGCAGGGGGCTCGATGAGACCCAGTACTTC